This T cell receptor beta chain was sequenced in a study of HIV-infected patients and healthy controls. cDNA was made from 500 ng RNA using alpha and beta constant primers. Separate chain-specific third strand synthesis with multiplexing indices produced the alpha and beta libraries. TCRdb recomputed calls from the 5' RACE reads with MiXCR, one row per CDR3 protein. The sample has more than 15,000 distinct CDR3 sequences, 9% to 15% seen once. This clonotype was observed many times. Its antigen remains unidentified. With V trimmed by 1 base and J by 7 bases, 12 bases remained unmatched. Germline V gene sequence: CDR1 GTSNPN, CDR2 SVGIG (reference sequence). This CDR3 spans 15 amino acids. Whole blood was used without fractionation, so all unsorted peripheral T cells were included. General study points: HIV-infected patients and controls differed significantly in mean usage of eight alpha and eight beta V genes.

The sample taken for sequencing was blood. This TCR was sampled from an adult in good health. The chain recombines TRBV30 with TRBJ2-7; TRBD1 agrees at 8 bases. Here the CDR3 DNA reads TGTGCCTGGAGTGAAGCCGGGACAGGCGCGGGGGAGCAGTACTTC. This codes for CAWSEAGTGAGEQYF.